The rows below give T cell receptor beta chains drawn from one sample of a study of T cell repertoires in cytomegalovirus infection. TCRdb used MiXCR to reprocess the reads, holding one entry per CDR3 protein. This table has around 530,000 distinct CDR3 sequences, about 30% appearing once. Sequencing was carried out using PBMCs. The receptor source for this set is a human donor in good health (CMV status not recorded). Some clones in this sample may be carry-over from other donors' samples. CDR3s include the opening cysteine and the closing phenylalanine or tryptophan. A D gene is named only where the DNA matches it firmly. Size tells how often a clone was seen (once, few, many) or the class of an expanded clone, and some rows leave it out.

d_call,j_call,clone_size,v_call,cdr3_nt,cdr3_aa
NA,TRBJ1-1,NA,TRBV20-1,TGCAGTGCTAGGGAAGTTGGAACTGAAGCTTTCTTT,CSAREVGTEAFF
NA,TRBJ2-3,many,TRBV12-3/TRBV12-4,NA,CASSTSTGTDTQYF
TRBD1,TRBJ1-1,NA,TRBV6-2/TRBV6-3,TGTGCCAGCAGTTACAAGTACAGGGGGCTGGAAACTGAAGCTTTCTTT,CASSYKYRGLETEAFF
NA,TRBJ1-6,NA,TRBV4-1,TGCGCCAGCAGCCAAGACTCCGGGCTGGTTCAATCACCCCTCCACTTT,CASSQDSGLVQSPLHF
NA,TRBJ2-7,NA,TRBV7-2,TGTGCCAGCAGCTTAGACTACAACGAGCAGTACTTC,CASSLDYNEQYF
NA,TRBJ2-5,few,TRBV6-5,TGTGCCAGCGCAATCCGGGCCACGGTAGAGACCCAGTACTTC,CASAIRATVETQYF
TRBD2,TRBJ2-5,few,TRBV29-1,TGCAGCGTTATAGCGGGACAAGAGACCCAGTACTTC,CSVIAGQETQYF
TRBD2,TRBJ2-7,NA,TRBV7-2,TGTGCCAGCTATGAGACGGGACTAGCCCCCTACGAGCAGTACTTC,CASYETGLAPYEQYF
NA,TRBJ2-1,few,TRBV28,TGTGCCAGCAGTACTAGCAATCCCCCTAAACCCGCCTTC,CASSTSNPPKPAF
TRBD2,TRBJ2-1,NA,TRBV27,TGTGCCAGCAGTTTAGGTAGCGGGCCTCGGAATGAGCAGTTCTTC,CASSLGSGPRNEQFF
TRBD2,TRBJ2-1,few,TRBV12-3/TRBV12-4,TGTGCCAGCAGTCGACTAGCGGGAGTGGTGAATGAGCAGTTCTTC,CASSRLAGVVNEQFF
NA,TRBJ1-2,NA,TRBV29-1,TGCAGCGTTGAGGGGGCTACCCTTGCTGGCTACACCTTC,CSVEGATLAGYTF
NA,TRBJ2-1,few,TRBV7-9,TGTGCCAGCAGCTCACAAGCCACTAGGAGGAATGAGCAGTTCTTC,CASSSQATRRNEQFF
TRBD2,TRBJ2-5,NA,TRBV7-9,TGTGCCAGCAGCGAAGAGGGACTAGTGGGCGAGACCCAGTACTTC,CASSEEGLVGETQYF
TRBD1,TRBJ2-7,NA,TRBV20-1,TGCAGTGCTAGAGCCCGGGACAGGGTCGACGAGCAGTACTTC,CSARARDRVDEQYF
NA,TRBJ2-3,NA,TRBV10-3,TGTGCCATCAGTGACCCCCCGGGCCCAGGTGGAGATACGCAGTATTTT,CAISDPPGPGGDTQYF
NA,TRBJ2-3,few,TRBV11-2,TGTGCCAGCAGTCAGACCCGGCCAGATACGCAGTATTTT,CASSQTRPDTQYF
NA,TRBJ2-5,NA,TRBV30,TGTGCCGGCAGGGGGAGGAAGTACGAAGAGACCCAGTACTTC,CAGRGRKYEETQYF
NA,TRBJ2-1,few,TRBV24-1,TGTGCCACCAGTGACCCGGGTCTCAATGAGCAGTTCTTC,CATSDPGLNEQFF
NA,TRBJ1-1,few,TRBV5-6,TGTGCCAGCAGCTGGTGGGGGCTCCGCAAGAACACTGAAGCTTTCTTT,CASSWWGLRKNTEAFF
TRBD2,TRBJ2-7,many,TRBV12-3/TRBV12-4,TGTGCCAGCAGTTTATCAGCGGGATTAACCTACGAGCAGTACTTC,CASSLSAGLTYEQYF
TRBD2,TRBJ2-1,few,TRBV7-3,TGTGCCAGCAGCCGACTAGCGGGAGATGAGCAGTTCTTC,CASSRLAGDEQFF